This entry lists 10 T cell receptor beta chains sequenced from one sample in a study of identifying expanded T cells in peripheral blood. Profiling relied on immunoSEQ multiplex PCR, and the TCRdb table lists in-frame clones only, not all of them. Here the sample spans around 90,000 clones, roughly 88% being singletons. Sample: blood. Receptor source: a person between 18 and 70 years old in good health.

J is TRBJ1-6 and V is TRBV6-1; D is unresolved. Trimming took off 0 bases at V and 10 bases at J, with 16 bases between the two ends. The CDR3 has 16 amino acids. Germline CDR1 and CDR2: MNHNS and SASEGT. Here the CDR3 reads CASSEALGRVRSPLHF. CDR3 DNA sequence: TGTGCCAGCAGTGAAGCTCTTGGGAGGGTTCGGTCACCCCTCCACTTT.

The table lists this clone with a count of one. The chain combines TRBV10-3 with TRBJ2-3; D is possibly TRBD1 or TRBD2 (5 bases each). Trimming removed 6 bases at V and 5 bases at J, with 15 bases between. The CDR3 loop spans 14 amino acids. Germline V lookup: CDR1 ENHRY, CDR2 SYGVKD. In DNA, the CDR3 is TGTGCCATCAGGACCACCGGGGCGGGAGATACGCAGTATTTT. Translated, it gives CAIRTTGAGDTQYF.

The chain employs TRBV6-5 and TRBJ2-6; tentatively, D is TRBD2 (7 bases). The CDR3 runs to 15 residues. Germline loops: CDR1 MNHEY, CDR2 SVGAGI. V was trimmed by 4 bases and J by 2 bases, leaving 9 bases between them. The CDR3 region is CASSLGGAGANVLTF. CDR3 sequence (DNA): TGTGCCAGCAGTTTAGGGGGGGCTGGGGCCAACGTCCTGACTTTC.

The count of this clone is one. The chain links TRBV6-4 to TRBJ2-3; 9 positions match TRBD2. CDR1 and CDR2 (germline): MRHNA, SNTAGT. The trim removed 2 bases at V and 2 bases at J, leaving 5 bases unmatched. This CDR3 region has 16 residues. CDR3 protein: CASSDSLAGTTDTQYF. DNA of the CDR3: TGTGCCAGCAGTGACAGCCTAGCGGGAACCACAGATACGCAGTATTTT.

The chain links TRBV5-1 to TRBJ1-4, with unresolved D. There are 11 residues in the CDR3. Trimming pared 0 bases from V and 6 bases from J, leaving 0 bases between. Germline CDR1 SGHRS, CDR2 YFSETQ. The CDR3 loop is CASSLDEKLFF. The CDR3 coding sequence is TGCGCCAGCAGCTTGGATGAAAAACTGTTTTTT. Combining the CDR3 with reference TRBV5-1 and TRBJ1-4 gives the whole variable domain KAGVTQTPRYLIKTRGQQVTLSCSPISGHRSVSWYQQTPGQGLQFLFEYFSETQRNKGNFPGRFSGRQFSNSRSEMNVSTLELGDSALYLCASSLDEKLFFGSGTQLSVL.

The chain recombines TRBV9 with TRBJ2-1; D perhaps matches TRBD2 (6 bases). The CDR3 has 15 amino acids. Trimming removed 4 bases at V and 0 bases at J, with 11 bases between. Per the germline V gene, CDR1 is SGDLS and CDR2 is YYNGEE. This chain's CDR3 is CASSLDGSSYNEQFF. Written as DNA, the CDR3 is TGTGCCAGCAGCCTTGACGGGAGCTCCTACAATGAGCAGTTCTTC.

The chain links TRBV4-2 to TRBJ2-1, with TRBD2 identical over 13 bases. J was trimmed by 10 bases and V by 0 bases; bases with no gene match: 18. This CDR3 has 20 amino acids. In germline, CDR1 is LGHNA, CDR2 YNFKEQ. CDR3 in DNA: TGTGCCAGCAGCCAAGACCCGGGTGGGGGAGGACTAGCGGGAGAGATGGAGCAGTTCTTC. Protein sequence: CASSQDPGGGGLAGEMEQFF.

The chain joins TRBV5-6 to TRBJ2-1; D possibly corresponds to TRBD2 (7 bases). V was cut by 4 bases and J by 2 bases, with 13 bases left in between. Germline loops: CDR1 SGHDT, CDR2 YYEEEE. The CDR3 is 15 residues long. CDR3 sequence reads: CASSRGASAYNEQFF. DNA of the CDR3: TGTGCCAGCAGCCGGGGGGCCAGCGCCTACAATGAGCAGTTCTTC.

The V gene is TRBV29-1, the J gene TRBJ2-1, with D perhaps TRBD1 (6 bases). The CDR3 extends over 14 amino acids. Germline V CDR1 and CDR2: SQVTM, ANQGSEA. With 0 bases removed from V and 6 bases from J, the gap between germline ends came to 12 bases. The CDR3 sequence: CSVEDRAGANEQFF. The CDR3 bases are TGCAGCGTTGAAGATCGAGCAGGGGCCAATGAGCAGTTCTTC.

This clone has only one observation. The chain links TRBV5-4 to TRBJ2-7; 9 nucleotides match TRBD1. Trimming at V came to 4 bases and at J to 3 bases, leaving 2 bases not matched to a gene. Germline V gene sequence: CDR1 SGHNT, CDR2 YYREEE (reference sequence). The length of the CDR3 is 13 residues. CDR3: CASSAGQGYEQYF. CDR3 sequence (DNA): TGTGCCAGCAGCGCGGGACAGGGCTACGAGCAGTACTTC.